This TCR beta chain was found in a study of T-cell memory formation after mild COVID-19. This CDR3 region has 15 residues. Trimming took 1 base from V and 4 from J, leaving 13 bases between them. CDR1 is SGHTA and CDR2 is FQGNSA in the germline V gene. TCRdb re-called the 5' RACE reads through MiXCR, storing one row per CDR3 protein. The sample contains more than 250,000 distinct CDR3 sequences, 15% to 20% of which appear only once. This clonotype was counted between two and nine times. Sequencing input: PBMCs or a T cell subset sorted from them (not recorded which). This chain joins TRBV7-2 and TRBJ1-2, with D tentatively TRBD1 (6 bases). The sequence came from a man aged 18 to 30 who had mild COVID-19 (a few samples of this study predate the infection). Cell type and time point are not known. CDR3 sequence (DNA): TGTGCCAGCAGCTTAGTAGCCGGGGGCTTCTATGGCTACACCTTC. Its translation: CASSLVAGGFYGYTF.